The next 8 T cell receptor beta chains were all read from a single sample in a study of blood T cells in healthy people across ages (dated by TCRdb to about 2015). The method was 5' RACE. Sequenced using an Illumina HiSeq 2500. The second PCR ran for about 7 to 11 cycles and used a J-beta primer mix along with a sample-barcoded 5' primer. TCRdb applied fastp at Q25 and MiXCR to the public reads, then kept only in-frame beta chains. Each CDR3 protein appears once, grouped with its most common genes and DNA. In all, the sample holds about 510,000 distinct CDR3 sequences, and approximately 26% of those were seen once. The top ten constitute 3% to 4% of the sample. These records were also assigned to another study, of T cells of mothers and their children.

The sample comprised blood. The source is a boy under 10 years old in good health.

Concerning this clonotype: Sequence at one end of the junction differs from germline and may be a read error. V is TRBV10-3 and J is TRBJ2-7; D is perhaps TRBD1 or TRBD2 (7 bases each). CDR3 size: 15 residues. Germline V CDR1 and CDR2: ENHRY, SYGVKD. Here the CDR3 reads CATSESGGQSYEQYF. The CDR3 DNA follows: TGTGCCACCAGTGAGTCGGGGGGACAGTCCTACGAGCAGTACTTC.

This clonotype was seen a handful of times. In DNA, the CDR3 is TGTGCCAGCAGCGATGGACTAGCGACTACCGGGGAGCTGTTTTTT. Its protein product is CASSDGLATTGELFF. The chain recombines TRBV5-4 with TRBJ2-2, with 9 bases fitting TRBD2. The CDR3 loop spans 15 amino acids. CDR1 SGHNT and CDR2 YYREEE come from the germline V gene (reference sequence). The V gene end was trimmed by 4 bases and the J gene end by 5 bases; junction bases not matched to a gene: 6. Filled out from reference TRBV5-4 and TRBJ2-2, the complete variable domain reads ETGVTQSPTHLIKTRGQQVTLRCSSQSGHNTVSWYQQALGQGPQFIFQYYREEENGRGNFPPRFSGLQFPNYSSELNVNALELDDSALYLCASSDGLATTGELFFGEGSRLTVL.

This clonotype has only one observation. The chain couples TRBV20-1 to TRBJ2-2; tentative D call: TRBD2 (5 bases). Germline V gene sequence: CDR1 DFQATT, CDR2 SNEGSKA (reference sequence). The CDR3 spans 16 residues. Trimming took off 0 bases at V and 0 bases at J, with 11 bases between the two ends. The CDR3 is CSARELLGANTGELFF. The DNA for the CDR3 is TGCAGTGCTAGAGAATTACTCGGGGCGAACACCGGGGAGCTGTTTTTT.

V usage is TRBV20-1 and J usage is TRBJ2-3; 10 bases fit TRBD2. The CDR3 has 14 amino acids. The germline gives CDR1 DFQATT, CDR2 SNEGSKA (reference sequence). With V trimmed by 5 bases and J by 10 bases, 12 bases remained unmatched. In DNA form, the CDR3 reads TGCAGTGCTCACACGGAAAGTGGGACTAGCGCGCAGTATTTT. It yields the protein CSAHTESGTSAQYF.

The rearrangement uses TRBV13 and TRBJ1-6, with D possibly matching TRBD1 (5 bases). The CDR3 contains 15 residues. The germline CDR1 and CDR2 sequences are PRHDT and FYEKMQ (reference sequence). Between the trimmed V and J ends, which lost 5 bases and 8 bases, there was a span of 16 bases. CDR3 coding DNA: TGTGCCAGCAGCATCATCCGGGACGGGCATTCACCCCTCCACTTT. The encoded protein is CASSIIRDGHSPLHF. The full variable domain, in which reference TRBV13 and TRBJ1-6 provide the parts outside the CDR3, is AAGVIQSPRHLIKEKRETATLKCYPIPRHDTVYWYQQGPGQDPQFLISFYEKMQSDKGSIPDRFSAQQFSDYHSELNMSSLELGDSALYFCASSIIRDGHSPLHFGNGTRLTVT.

The chain recombines TRBV15 with TRBJ2-5; 9 bases align to TRBD2. The junction had 4 bases not matched to a gene; V was cut back by 0 bases and J by 5 bases. In germline, CDR1 is LNHNV, CDR2 YYDKDF (reference sequence). The CDR3 runs to 15 residues. In DNA form, the CDR3 reads TGTGCCACCAGCAGAGATGGGACTAGCCTCGAGACCCAGTACTTC. Translated, it gives CATSRDGTSLETQYF.

The rearrangement joins TRBV10-3 to TRBJ1-2, with unresolved D. CDR3 length equals 15 residues. Between the trimmed V and J ends, which lost 4 bases and 3 bases, there was a span of 15 bases. Germline V gene data show CDR1 as ENHRY and CDR2 as SYGVKD. The CDR3 protein is CAISARKTEYYGYTF. DNA for the CDR3: TGTGCCATCAGTGCTCGAAAGACGGAATACTATGGCTACACCTTC.

The chain combines TRBV12-3 or TRBV12-4 with TRBJ2-1; D remains unclear. The CDR3 sequence is 13 residues long. The V end was cut by 3 bases, the J end by 9 bases, with 12 bases between. The CDR3 sequence: CASSFLGFREQFF. The CDR3 nucleotides are TGTGCCAGCAGTTTTTTGGGGTTTCGTGAGCAGTTCTTC.